This T cell receptor beta chain is drawn from a study of blood T cell repertoires in COVID-19. Overall study: Acute-phase and convalescent COVID-19 samples originated in the United States, Italy and Spain. The analysed material was cDNA or gDNA that came from T cells, B-cell-depleted T cells, or PBMCs.

The CDR3 totals 18 residues. Trimming removed 2 bases from V and 0 bases from J, with 19 bases in between. Germline lookup yields CDR1 KGHSH and CDR2 LQKENI. The authors' processing: It was from reference gene primer amplification that nucleated cell counts were estimated. Produced via immunoSEQ multiplex PCR; TCRdb's table is partial and in-frame only. V and J calls and clone size follow that table, whereas D and trimming were derived from the DNA. The table has around 120,000 clones, about 78% seen once. The chain uses TRBV18 and TRBJ1-1; no reliable D call. Source material: peripheral blood. The clonotype comes from a man between 65 and 85 years old with acute or convalescent COVID-19. The CDR3 region is CASSPRSFTGNMNTEAFF. CDR3 in DNA: TGTGCCAGCTCACCAAGGAGTTTCACGGGGAACATGAACACTGAAGCTTTCTTT.